A selection of T cell receptor beta chains follows, all from one sample in a study of T cells after yellow fever vaccination. TCRdb passed the 5' RACE reads through MiXCR, listing each CDR3 protein once. In the table there are roughly 310,000 distinct CDR3 sequences, 7.5% to 9% of which are singletons. Sequenced here: PBMCs, sampled on the day of the first yellow fever vaccination. The receptors shown here come from a man aged 18 to 29 who received the YFV17D yellow fever vaccine. Both conserved end residues are part of each CDR3. The D gene is left open where the match is weak. Some rows have no size entry. The others give once, few or many, or a class for an expanded clone.

J | D | size | V | CDR3 | DNA
TRBJ2-1 | TRBD2 | few | TRBV27 | CASNPSGGANEQFF | TGTGCCAGCAACCCTAGCGGGGGGGCAAATGAGCAGTTCTTC
TRBJ2-5 | TRBD1 | NA | TRBV25-1 | CASSELGQGAGETQYF | TGTGCCAGCAGTGAATTAGGCCAGGGGGCGGGAGAGACCCAGTACTTC
TRBJ2-5 | NA | few | TRBV9 | CASSTGFEETQYF | TGTGCCAGCAGCACAGGTTTTGAGGAGACCCAGTACTTC
TRBJ2-3 | NA | NA | TRBV3-1 | CASSQLVAKDTQYF | TGTGCCAGCAGCCAACTAGTCGCGAAAGATACGCAGTATTTT
TRBJ1-5 | NA | NA | TRBV15 | CATSSGAGRNQPQHF | TGTGCCACCAGCAGTGGGGCAGGGCGGAATCAGCCCCAGCATTTT
TRBJ2-1 | NA | few | TRBV29-1 | CSVEVARDYEQFF | TGCAGCGTTGAAGTCGCCAGGGACTATGAGCAGTTCTTC
TRBJ1-4 | NA | few | TRBV7-2 | CASSLLPEGSNEKLFF | TGTGCCAGCAGCTTACTACCCGAGGGGAGTAATGAAAAACTGTTTTTT
TRBJ2-3 | NA | many | TRBV27 | CASSLTAGDVRTDTQYF | TGTGCCAGCAGTTTAACCGCAGGGGACGTGAGGACAGATACGCAGTATTTT
TRBJ2-3 | NA | once | TRBV15 | CATSRSPPLGKKQYF | TGTGCCACCAGCAGATCTCCCCCTCTAGGGAAGAAGCAGTATTTT
TRBJ2-3 | TRBD2 | few | TRBV2 | CASSENTSGADTQYF | TGTGCCAGCAGTGAAAACACTAGCGGGGCAGATACGCAGTATTTT
TRBJ1-2 | NA | NA | TRBV12-3/TRBV12-4 | CASSLIGALYGYTF | TGTGCCAGCAGTTTAATAGGGGCCCTCTATGGCTACACCTTC
TRBJ1-1 | NA | NA | TRBV10-3 | CAIRGSSKDTEAFF | TGTGCCATCAGGGGAAGCAGCAAGGACACTGAAGCTTTCTTT
TRBJ2-3 | NA | few | TRBV11-2 | CASSLVGLSGPDTQYF | TGTGCCAGCAGCTTAGTGGGACTTAGTGGGCCAGATACGCAGTATTTT
TRBJ2-4 | TRBD1 | NA | TRBV5-1 | CASSLGTGGRILAKNIQYF | TGCGCCAGCAGCTTGGGGACAGGGGGCCGAATACTAGCCAAAAACATTCAGTACTTC
TRBJ1-1 | NA | many | TRBV7-2 | CASSLYTEAFF | TGTGCCAGCAGCTTATACACTGAAGCTTTCTTT
TRBJ2-1 | NA | NA | TRBV18 | CASSRLPSSYSEQFF | TGTGCCAGCTCACGTCTCCCTAGCTCCTACAGTGAGCAGTTCTTC
TRBJ2-2 | TRBD2 | few | TRBV10-2 | CASLAGADTGELFF | TGCGCCAGTTTAGCGGGGGCCGACACCGGGGAGCTGTTTTTT
TRBJ1-2 | NA | many | TRBV4-2 | CASSQDRGGSSNYGYTF | TGTGCCAGCAGCCAAGATAGGGGTGGGAGCTCTAACTATGGCTACACCTTC
TRBJ2-3 | TRBD2 | few | TRBV11-2 | CASSFGAGDQDTQYF | TGTGCCAGCAGCTTCGGAGCGGGGGATCAAGATACGCAGTATTTT
TRBJ2-1 | NA | many | TRBV12-3/TRBV12-4 | CASTVDYFGYNEQFF | TGTGCCAGCACCGTCGACTATTTTGGCTACAATGAGCAGTTCTTC
TRBJ2-3 | TRBD2 | many | TRBV14 | CASSQAPRRLAGGRNTQYF | TGTGCCAGCAGCCAAGCCCCCCGGAGACTAGCGGGGGGCCGGAATACGCAGTATTTT
TRBJ1-5 | TRBD1 | NA | TRBV28 | CASRYRGEGQPQHF | TGTGCCAGCAGGTACAGGGGCGAGGGCCAGCCCCAGCATTTT
TRBJ2-3 | TRBD2 | few | TRBV5-1 | CASSLEGAGGPDTQYF | TGCGCCAGCAGCTTGGAGGGGGCGGGGGGGCCAGATACGCAGTATTTT